This note documents a single T cell receptor (beta chain) sequence. Its antigen remains unidentified. Different DNA sequences within this sample yield the same CDR3. The assay was immunoSEQ multiplex PCR, and TCRdb's table has in-frame clones only and misses some. The sample includes more than 2,000,000 clones, roughly nine tenths of them seen just once. CDR1 is SEHNR, CDR2 FQNEAQ, per germline (reference sequence). The CDR3 contains 12 residues. V was trimmed by 1 base and J by 7 bases, leaving 7 bases between them. The sample comes from a study of shared clonotypes between healthy human individuals. Study conclusions and caveats: As a rule, naive subsets had a larger estimated richness than memory subsets. Blood was the sole source, and tissue repertoires probably differ. It was the few donors that limited the genetic and exposure-history diversity represented.

This sequence originates from a man between 18 and 29 years old in good health. The chain couples TRBV7-9 to TRBJ1-2; D call uncertain. Sequenced material: naive CD4+ T cells sorted from blood. Subset in this sample: CD45RA+ positively selected. As DNA, the CDR3 is TGTGCCAGCAGCTTAGAAGGGTCTGGCTACACCTTC. This codes for CASSLEGSGYTF.